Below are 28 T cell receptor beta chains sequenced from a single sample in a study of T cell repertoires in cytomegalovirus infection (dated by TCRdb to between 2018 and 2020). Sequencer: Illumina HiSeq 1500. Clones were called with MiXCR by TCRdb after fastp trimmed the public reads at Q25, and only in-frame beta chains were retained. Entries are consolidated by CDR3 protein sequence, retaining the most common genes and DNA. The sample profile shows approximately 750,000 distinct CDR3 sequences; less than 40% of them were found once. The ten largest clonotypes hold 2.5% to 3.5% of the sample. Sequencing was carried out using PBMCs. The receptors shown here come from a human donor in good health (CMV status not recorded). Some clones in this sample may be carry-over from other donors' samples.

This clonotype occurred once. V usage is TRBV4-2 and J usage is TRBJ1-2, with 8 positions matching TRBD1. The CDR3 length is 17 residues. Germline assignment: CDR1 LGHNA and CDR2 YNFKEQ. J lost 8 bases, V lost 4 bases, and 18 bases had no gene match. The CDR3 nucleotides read TGTGCCAGCAGCCGCGCAGGGGGCGCGAATTTCTTAGCCGGCTACACCTTC. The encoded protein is CASSRAGGANFLAGYTF.

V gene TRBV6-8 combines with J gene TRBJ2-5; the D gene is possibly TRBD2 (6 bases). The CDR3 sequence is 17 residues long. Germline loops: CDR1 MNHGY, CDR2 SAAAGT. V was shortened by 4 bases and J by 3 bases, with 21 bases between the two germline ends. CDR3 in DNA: TGTGCCAGCAGTTTGTTCTCCCCGGGAGATAGTAAAGAGACCCAGTACTTC. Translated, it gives CASSLFSPGDSKETQYF.

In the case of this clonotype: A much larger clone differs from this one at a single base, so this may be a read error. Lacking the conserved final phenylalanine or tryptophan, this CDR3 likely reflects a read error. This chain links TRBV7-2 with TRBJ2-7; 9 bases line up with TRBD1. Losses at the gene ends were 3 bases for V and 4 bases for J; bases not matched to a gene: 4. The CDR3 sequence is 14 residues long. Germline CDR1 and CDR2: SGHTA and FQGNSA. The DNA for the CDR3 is TGTGCCAGCAGCTTTCCCGGGACAGGGTACGAGCAGTACTTA. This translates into CASSFPGTGYEQYL.

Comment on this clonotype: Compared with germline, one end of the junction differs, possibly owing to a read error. DNA for the CDR3: TGTGCCCGCAGACCTACAGGGCTGGACGAGCAGTACTTC. It yields the protein CARRPTGLDEQYF. The chain carries TRBV6-6 and TRBJ2-7; possibly TRBD1 for D (6 bases). The germline CDR1 and CDR2 sequences are MNHNY and SVGAGI (reference sequence). This CDR3 contains 13 residues.

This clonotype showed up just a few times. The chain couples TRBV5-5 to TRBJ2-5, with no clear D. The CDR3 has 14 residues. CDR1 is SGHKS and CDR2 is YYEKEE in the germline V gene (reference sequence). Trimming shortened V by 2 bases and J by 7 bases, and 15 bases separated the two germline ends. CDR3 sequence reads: CASSLGDPGATQYF. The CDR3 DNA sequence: TGTGCCAGCAGCTTAGGAGACCCTGGCGCGACCCAGTACTTC.

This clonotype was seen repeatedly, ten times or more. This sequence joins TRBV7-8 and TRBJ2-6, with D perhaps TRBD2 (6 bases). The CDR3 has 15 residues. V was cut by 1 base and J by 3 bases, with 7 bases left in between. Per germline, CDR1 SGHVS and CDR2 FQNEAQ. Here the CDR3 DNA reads TGTGCCAGCAGCTTAGAGGACTATGGGGCCAACGTCCTGACTTTC. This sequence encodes CASSLEDYGANVLTF.

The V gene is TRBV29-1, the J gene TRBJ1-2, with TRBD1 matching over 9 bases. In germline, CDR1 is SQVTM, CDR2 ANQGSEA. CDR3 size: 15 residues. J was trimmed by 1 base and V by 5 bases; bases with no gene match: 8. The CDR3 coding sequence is TGCAGCGTTTCCTCCGGGACAGGGTTTAACTATGGCTACACCTTC. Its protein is CSVSSGTGFNYGYTF.

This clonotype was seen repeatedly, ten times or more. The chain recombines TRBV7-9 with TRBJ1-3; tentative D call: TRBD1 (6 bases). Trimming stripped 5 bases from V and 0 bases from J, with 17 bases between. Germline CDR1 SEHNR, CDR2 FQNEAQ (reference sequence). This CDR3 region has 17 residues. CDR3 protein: CASSRRGQLLSGNTIYF. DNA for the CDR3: TGTGCCAGCAGCCGTCGAGGACAGCTTCTCTCTGGAAACACCATATATTTT. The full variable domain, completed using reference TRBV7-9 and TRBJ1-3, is DTGVSQNPRHKITKRGQNVTFRCDPISEHNRLYWYRQTLGQGPEFLTYFQNEAQLEKSRLLSDRFSAERPKGSFSTLEIQRTEQGDSAMYLCASSRRGQLLSGNTIYFGEGSWLTVV.

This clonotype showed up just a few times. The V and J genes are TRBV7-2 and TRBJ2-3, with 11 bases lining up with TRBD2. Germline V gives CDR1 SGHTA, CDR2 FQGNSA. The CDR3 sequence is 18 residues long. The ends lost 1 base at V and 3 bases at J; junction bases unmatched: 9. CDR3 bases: TGTGCCAGCAGCTTAGTGGTACTAGCGGGAGTATTGACAGATACGCAGTATTTT. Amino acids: CASSLVVLAGVLTDTQYF.

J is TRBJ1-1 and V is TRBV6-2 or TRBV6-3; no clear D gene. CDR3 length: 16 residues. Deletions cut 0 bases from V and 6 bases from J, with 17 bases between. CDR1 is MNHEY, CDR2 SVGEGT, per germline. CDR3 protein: CASSYSNRGLWAEAFF. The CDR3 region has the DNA TGTGCCAGCAGTTACTCGAACAGAGGGCTGTGGGCTGAAGCTTTCTTT.

This CDR3 is CASSQDPNSGGAVADTQYF. The CDR3 DNA reads TGCGCCAGCAGCCAAGATCCCAATAGCGGGGGGGCGGTCGCAGATACGCAGTATTTT. The chain carries TRBV4-1 and TRBJ2-3, with TRBD2 matching over 11 bases. The CDR3 covers 19 residues. V gave up 0 bases and J gave up 4 bases; unmatched junction bases: 12. Germline V lookup: CDR1 MGHRA, CDR2 YSYEKL.

The CDR3 nucleotides read TGTGCCAGCAGCTTAAGTCTATCCGGCACAGATACGCAGTATTTT. Translation: CASSLSLSGTDTQYF. The rearrangement joins TRBV7-2 to TRBJ2-3; D is uncertain. The germline gives CDR1 SGHTA, CDR2 FQGNSA. CDR3 length: 15 residues. V lost 2 bases and J lost 1, with 10 bases in between.

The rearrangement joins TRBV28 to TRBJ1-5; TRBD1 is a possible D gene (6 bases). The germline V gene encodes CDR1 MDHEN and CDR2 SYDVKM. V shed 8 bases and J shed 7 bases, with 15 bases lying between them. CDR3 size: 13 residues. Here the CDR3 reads CASDTGRGQPQHF. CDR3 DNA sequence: TGTGCCAGCGACACAGGGCGGGGCCAGCCCCAGCATTTT.

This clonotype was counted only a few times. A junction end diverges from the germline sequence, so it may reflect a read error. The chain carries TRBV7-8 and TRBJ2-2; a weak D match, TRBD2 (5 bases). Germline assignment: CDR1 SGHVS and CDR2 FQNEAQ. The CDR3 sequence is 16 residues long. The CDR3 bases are TGTGCCAGCAGCTTAGCGGGCGCAGGCTCCACCGGGGAGCTTTTTTTT. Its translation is CASSLAGAGSTGELFF.

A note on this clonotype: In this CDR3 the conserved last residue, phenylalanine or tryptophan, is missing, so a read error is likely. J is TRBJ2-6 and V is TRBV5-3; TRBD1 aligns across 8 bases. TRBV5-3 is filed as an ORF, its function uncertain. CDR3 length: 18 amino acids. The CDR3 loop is CASSLRTGRFSGANVLTL. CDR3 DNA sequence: TGTGCCAGCAGCTTGAGGACAGGGAGATTCTCTGGGGCCAACGTCCTGACTCTC.

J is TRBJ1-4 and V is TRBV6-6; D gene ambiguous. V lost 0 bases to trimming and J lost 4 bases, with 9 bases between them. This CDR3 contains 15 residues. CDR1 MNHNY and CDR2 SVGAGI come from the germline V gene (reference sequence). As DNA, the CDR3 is TGTGCCAGCAGTTACTCGAACCCAGTTAATGAAAAACTGTTTTTT. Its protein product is CASSYSNPVNEKLFF.

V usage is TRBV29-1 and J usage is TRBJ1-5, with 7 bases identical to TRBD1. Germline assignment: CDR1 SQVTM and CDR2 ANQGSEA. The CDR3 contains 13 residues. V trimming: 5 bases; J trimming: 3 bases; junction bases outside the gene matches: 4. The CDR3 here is CSVLTGSNQPQHF. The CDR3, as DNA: TGCAGCGTTTTGACAGGGTCCAATCAGCCCCAGCATTTT.

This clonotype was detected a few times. CDR3 region: CATSSSGSPGETQYF. The CDR3 region has the DNA TGTGCCACCAGTTCTAGCGGGAGTCCCGGAGAGACCCAGTACTTC. This sequence joins TRBV24-1 and TRBJ2-5; 10 nucleotides match TRBD2. CDR1 and CDR2 (germline): KGHDR, SFDVKD. This CDR3 contains 15 residues. V lost 6 bases, J lost 4 bases, and 7 bases stayed unmatched.

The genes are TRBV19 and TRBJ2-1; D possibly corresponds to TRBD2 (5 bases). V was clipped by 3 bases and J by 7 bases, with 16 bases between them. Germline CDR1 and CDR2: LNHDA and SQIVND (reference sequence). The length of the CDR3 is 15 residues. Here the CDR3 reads CASSISRASGNEQFF. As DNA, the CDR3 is TGTGCCAGTAGTATTTCGAGGGCTAGTGGAAATGAGCAGTTCTTC.

CDR3 amino acids: CASGNNQPQHF. The CDR3 DNA follows: TGTGCCAGCGGGAACAATCAGCCCCAGCATTTT. This sequence joins TRBV12-3 or TRBV12-4 and TRBJ1-5; D is unclear. CDR3 size: 11 residues. Trimming removed 8 bases at V and 3 bases at J, with 5 bases between.

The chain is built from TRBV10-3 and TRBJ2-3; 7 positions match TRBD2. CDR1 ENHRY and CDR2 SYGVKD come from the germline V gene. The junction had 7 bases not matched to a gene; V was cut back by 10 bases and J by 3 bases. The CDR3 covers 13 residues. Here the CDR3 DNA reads TGTGCCACCGAGCGGGGAAGGACAGATACGCAGTATTTT. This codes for CATERGRTDTQYF.

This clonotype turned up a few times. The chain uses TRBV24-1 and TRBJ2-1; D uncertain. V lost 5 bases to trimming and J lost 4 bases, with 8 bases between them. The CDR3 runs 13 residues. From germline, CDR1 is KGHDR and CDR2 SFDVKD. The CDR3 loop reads CATSGSEYNEQFF. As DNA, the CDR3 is TGTGCCACCAGTGGGTCAGAATACAATGAGCAGTTCTTC.

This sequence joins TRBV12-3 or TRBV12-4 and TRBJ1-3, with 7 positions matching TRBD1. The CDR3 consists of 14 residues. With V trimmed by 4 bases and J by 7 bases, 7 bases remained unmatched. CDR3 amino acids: CASSSTGEWNTIYF. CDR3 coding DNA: TGTGCCAGCAGTTCAACAGGGGAGTGGAACACCATATATTTT.

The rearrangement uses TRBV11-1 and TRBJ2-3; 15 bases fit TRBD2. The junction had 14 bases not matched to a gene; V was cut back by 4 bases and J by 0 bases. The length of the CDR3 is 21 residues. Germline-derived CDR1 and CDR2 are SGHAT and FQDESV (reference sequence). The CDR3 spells CASSSLPPGLAGGGSTDTQYF. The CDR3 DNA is TGTGCCAGCAGCTCCCTCCCCCCCGGACTAGCGGGGGGGGGGAGCACAGATACGCAGTATTTT. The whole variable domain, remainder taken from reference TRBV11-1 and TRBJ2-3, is EAEVAQSPRYKITEKSQAVAFWCDPISGHATLYWYRQILGQGPELLVQFQDESVVDDSQLPKDRFSAERLKGVDSTLKIQPAELGDSAMYLCASSSLPPGLAGGGSTDTQYFGPGTRLTVL.

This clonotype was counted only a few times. As DNA, the CDR3 is TGTGCCAGCAGTCGTCGATCCAGGGGAGAGACCCAGTACTTC. It codes for CASSRRSRGETQYF. The gene calls are TRBV2 and TRBJ2-5; maybe TRBD1 (6 bases). CDR1 SNHLY and CDR2 FYNNEI come from the germline V gene. The CDR3 sequence is 14 residues long. Trimming took off 5 bases at V and 4 bases at J, with 14 bases between the two ends.

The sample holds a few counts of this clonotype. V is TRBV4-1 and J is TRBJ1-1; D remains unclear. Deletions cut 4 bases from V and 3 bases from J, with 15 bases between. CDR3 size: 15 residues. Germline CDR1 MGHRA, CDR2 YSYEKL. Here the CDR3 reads CASSRGMGRDTEAFF. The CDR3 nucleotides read TGCGCCAGCAGCCGAGGCATGGGGAGGGACACTGAAGCTTTCTTT.

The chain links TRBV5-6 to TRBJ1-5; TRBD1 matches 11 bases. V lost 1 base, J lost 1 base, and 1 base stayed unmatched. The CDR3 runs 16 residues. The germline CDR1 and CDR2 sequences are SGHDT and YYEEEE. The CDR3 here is CASSLRDRGSNQPQHF. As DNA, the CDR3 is TGTGCCAGCAGCTTGAGGGACAGGGGGAGCAATCAGCCCCAGCATTTT.

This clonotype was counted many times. The CDR3 spells CAINGGLGHYGYTF. For the CDR3, the DNA is TGTGCCATCAACGGGGGCCTTGGGCACTATGGCTACACCTTC. The chain joins TRBV10-3 to TRBJ1-2, with D perhaps matching TRBD1 (6 bases). V shed 7 bases and J shed 3 bases, with 15 bases lying between them. The V gene's germline CDR1 is ENHRY and CDR2 SYGVKD. The CDR3 has 14 amino acids.